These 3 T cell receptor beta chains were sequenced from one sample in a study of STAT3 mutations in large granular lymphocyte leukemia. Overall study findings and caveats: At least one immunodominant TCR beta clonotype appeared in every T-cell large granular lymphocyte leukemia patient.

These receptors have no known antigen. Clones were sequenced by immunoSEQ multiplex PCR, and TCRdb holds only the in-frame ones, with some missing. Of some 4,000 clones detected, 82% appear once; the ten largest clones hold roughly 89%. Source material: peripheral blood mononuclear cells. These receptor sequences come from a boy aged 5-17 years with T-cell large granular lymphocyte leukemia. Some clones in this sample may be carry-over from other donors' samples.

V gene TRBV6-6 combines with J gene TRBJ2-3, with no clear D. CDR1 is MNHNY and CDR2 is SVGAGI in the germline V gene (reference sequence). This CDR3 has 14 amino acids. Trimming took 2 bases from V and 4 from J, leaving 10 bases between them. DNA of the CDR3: TGTGCCAGCAGTTACCCGCAGGCCGCAGATACGCAGTATTTT. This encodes CASSYPQAADTQYF.

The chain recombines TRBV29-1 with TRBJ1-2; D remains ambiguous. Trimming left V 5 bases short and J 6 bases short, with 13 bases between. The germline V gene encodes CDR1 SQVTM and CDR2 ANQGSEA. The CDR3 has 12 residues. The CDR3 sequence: CSVSGPEDGYTF. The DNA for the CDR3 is TGCAGCGTTTCCGGACCTGAAGATGGCTACACCTTC. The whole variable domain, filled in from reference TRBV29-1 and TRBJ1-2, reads SAVISQKPSRDICQRGTSLTIQCQVDSQVTMMFWYRQQPGQSLTLIATANQGSEATYESGFVIDKFPISRPNLTFSTLTVSNMSPEDSSIYLCSVSGPEDGYTFGSGTRLTVV.

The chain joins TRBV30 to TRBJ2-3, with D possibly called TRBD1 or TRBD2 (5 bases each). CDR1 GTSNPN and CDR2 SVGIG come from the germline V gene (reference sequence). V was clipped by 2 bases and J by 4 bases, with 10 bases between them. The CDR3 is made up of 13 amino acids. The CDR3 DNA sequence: TGTGCCTGGAGTCAGGTGGGGGCAGATACGCAGTATTTT. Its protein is CAWSQVGADTQYF.